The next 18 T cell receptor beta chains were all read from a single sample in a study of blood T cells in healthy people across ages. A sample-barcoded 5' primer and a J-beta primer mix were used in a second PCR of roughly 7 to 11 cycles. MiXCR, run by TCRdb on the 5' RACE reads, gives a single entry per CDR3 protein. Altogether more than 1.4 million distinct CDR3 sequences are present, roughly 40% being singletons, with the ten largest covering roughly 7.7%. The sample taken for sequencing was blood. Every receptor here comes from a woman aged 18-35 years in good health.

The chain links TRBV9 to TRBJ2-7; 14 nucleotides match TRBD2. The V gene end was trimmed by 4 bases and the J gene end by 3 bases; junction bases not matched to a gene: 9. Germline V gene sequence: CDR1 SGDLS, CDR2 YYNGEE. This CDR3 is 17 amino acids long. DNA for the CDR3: TGTGCCAGCAGCCACGGACTAGCGGGGGGTGCTAGCTACGAGCAGTACTTC. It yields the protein CASSHGLAGGASYEQYF. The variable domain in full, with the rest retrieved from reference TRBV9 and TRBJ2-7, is DSGVTQTPKHLITATGQRVTLRCSPRSGDLSVYWYQQSLDQGLQFLIQYYNGEERAKGNILERFSAQQFPDLHSELNLSSLELGDSALYFCASSHGLAGGASYEQYFGPGTRLTVT.

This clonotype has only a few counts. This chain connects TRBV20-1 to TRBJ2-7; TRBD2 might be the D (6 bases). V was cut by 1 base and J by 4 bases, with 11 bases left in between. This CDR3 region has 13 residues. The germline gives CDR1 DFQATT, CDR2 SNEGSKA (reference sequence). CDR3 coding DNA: TGCAGTGCTAGAGGAAGGGCGGGATACGAGCAGTACTTC. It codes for CSARGRAGYEQYF.

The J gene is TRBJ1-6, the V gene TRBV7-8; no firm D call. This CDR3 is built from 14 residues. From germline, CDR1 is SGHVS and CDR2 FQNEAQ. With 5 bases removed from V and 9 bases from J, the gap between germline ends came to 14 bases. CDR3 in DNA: TGTGCCAGCAGCCCCTTAGGAGTGGGTTCACCCCTCCACTTT. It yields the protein CASSPLGVGSPLHF.

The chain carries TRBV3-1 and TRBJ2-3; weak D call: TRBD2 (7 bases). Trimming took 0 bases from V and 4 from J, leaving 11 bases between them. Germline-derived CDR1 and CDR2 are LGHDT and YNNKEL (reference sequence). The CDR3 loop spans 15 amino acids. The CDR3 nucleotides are TGTGCCAGCAGCCAAGATGGGGGGGCGGCAGATACGCAGTATTTT. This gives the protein CASSQDGGAADTQYF.

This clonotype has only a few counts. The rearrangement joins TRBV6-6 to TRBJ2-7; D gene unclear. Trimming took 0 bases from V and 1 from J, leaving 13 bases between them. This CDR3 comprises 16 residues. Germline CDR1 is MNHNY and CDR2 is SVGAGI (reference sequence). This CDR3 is CASSYSTSFTSYEQYF. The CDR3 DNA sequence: TGTGCCAGCAGTTACTCGACAAGTTTTACTTCCTACGAGCAGTACTTC.

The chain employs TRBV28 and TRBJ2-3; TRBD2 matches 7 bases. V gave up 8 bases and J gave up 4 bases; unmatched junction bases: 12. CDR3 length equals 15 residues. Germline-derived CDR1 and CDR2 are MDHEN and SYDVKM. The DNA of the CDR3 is TGTGCCAGCTCTCTCACCGTCACTAGCGCAGATACGCAGTATTTT. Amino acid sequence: CASSLTVTSADTQYF.

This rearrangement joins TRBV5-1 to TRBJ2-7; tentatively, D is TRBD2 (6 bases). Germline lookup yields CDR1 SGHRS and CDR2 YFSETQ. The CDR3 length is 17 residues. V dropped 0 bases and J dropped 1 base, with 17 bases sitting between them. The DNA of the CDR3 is TGCGCCAGCAGCTTGGGGTCCGGGGGACTTCATTCCTACGAGCAGTACTTC. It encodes CASSLGSGGLHSYEQYF.

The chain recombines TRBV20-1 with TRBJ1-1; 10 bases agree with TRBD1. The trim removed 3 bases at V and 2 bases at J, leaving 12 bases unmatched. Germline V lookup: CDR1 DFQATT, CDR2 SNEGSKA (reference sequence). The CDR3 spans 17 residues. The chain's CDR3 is CSAREFGTGVLNTEAFF. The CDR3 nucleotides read TGCAGTGCTAGGGAGTTCGGGACAGGGGTCCTTAACACTGAAGCTTTCTTT.

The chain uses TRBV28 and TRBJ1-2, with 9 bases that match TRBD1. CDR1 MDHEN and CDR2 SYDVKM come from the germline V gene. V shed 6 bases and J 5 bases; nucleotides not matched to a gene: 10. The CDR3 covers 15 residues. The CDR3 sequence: CASSPVAGQGYGYTF. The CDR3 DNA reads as TGTGCCAGCAGCCCTGTGGCGGGACAGGGATATGGCTACACCTTC.

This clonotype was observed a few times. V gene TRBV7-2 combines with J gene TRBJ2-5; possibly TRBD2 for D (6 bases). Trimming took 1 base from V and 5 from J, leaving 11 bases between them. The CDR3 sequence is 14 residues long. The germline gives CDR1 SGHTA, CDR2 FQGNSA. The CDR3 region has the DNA TGTGCCAGCAGCTTAGTTGGGAGGTGTGAGACCCAGTACTTC. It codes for CASSLVGRCETQYF.

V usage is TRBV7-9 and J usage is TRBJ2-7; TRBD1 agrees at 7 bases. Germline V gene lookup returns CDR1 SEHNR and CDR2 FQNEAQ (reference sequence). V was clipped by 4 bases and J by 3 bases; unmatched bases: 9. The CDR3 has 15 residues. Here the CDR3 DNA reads TGTGCCAGCAGCTCAGGAGGACAGGAACTCTACGAGCAGTACTTC. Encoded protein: CASSSGGQELYEQYF.

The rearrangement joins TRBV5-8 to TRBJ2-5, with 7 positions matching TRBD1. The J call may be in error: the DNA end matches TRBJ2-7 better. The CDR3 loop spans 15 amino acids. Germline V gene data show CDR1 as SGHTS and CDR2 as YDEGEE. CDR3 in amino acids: CASSLDRATYYEQYF. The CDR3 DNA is TGTGCCAGCAGCTTAGACAGGGCGACCTACTACGAGCAGTACTTC.

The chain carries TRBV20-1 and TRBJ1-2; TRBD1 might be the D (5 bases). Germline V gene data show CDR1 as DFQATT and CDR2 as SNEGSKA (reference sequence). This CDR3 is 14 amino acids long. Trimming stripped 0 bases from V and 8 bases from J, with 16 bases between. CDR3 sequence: CSARDTGQGQGYTF. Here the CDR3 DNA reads TGCAGTGCTAGAGATACAGGCCAGGGTCAAGGCTACACCTTC.

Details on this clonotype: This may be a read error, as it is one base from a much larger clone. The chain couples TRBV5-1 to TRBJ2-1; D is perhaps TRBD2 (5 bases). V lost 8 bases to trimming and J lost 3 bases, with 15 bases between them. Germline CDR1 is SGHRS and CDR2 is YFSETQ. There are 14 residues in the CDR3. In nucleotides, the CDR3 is TGCGCCAGGAAAACTAGGCCCCACTACAATGAGCAGTTCTTC. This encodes CARKTRPHYNEQFF.

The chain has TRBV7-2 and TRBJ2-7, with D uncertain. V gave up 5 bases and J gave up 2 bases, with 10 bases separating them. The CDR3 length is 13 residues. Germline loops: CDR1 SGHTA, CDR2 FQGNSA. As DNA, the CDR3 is TGTGCCAGCAGCCCCCCTCACACCTACGAGCAGTACTTC. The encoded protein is CASSPPHTYEQYF.

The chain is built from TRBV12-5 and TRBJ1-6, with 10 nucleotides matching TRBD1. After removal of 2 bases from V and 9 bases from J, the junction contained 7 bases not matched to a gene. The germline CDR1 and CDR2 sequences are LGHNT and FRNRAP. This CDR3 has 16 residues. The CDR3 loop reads CASGLSGTGAGSPLHF. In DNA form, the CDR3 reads TGTGCTAGTGGTTTGTCTGGGACAGGGGCTGGTTCACCCCTCCACTTT.

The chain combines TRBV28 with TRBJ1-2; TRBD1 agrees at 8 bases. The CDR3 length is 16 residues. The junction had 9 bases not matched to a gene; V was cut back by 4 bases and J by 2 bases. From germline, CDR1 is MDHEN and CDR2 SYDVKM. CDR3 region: CASSSTRQGPNYGYTF. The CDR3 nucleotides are TGTGCCAGCAGTTCGACCCGACAGGGGCCAAACTATGGCTACACCTTC.

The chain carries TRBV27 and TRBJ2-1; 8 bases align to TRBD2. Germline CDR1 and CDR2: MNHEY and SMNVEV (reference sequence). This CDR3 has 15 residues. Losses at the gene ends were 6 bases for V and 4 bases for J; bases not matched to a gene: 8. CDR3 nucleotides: TGTGCCAGCAGGTCCGGGACTAGGGTATACAATGAGCAGTTCTTC. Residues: CASRSGTRVYNEQFF.